Below are 8 T cell receptor beta chains sequenced from a single sample in a study of PD-1 blockade in classical Hodgkin lymphoma. Every single patient, without exception, relapsed after autologous stem cell transplantation, and brentuximab vedotin exposure varied. Measured with immunoSEQ multiplex PCR; TCRdb has only the in-frame clones, and not every one. The data hold fewer than 20,000 clones, with over 70% observed a single time. The sample here was peripheral blood mononuclear cells (PBMCs), taken before the second cycle of nivolumab. The source is a human donor with classical Hodgkin lymphoma.

The chain is built from TRBV5-4 and TRBJ2-7, with D perhaps TRBD2 (6 bases). CDR1 is SGHNT, CDR2 YYREEE, per germline (reference sequence). V was shortened by 3 bases and J by 2 bases, with 12 bases between the two germline ends. This CDR3 comprises 14 residues. The CDR3 loop reads CASSWSGAPYEQYF. The CDR3 nucleotides are TGTGCCAGCAGCTGGTCGGGAGCCCCCTACGAGCAGTACTTC.

The rearrangement links TRBV4-1 to TRBJ2-7; TRBD1 is a possible D gene (5 bases). Between the trimmed V and J ends, which lost 0 bases and 4 bases, there was a span of 19 bases. The CDR3 is 17 amino acids. Germline V gene data show CDR1 as MGHRA and CDR2 as YSYEKL. CDR3 region: CASSQDPQGPIPYEQYF. The CDR3 DNA sequence: TGCGCCAGCAGCCAAGATCCCCAGGGCCCGATCCCTTACGAGCAGTACTTC.

The chain employs TRBV14 and TRBJ2-1, with TRBD2 matching over 7 bases. The V and J ends lost 2 bases and 6 bases, in that order; junction bases with no gene match: 13. The CDR3 consists of 17 residues. Per the germline V gene, CDR1 is SGHDN and CDR2 is FVKESK. The DNA of the CDR3 is TGTGCCAGCAGCCAAAGGCTAGCGGCAGGAGGGACCAATGAGCAGTTCTTC. Its protein product is CASSQRLAAGGTNEQFF.

The chain carries TRBV5-6 and TRBJ1-4; 8 nucleotides line up with TRBD1. Germline V gene sequence: CDR1 SGHDT, CDR2 YYEEEE. J gave up 4 bases and V 4 bases, and 6 bases lay outside the gene matches. The CDR3 covers 15 residues. The CDR3 region is CASSPGQGGNEKLFF. Written as DNA, the CDR3 is TGTGCCAGCAGCCCCGGACAGGGAGGTAATGAAAAACTGTTTTTT. Drawing the rest from reference TRBV5-6 and TRBJ1-4, the complete variable domain is DAGVTQSPTHLIKTRGQQVTLRCSPKSGHDTVSWYQQALGQGPQFIFQYYEEEERQRGNFPDRFSGHQFPNYSSELNVNALLLGDSALYLCASSPGQGGNEKLFFGSGTQLSVL.

The chain joins TRBV30 to TRBJ1-1; no reliable D call. This CDR3 is 11 amino acids long. The germline gives CDR1 GTSNPN, CDR2 SVGIG (reference sequence). V shed 0 bases and J shed 8 bases, with 7 bases lying between them. The CDR3 is CAWSVLLEAFF. CDR3 nucleotide sequence: TGTGCCTGGAGTGTACTACTGGAAGCTTTCTTT.

The V call is TRBV19, the J call TRBJ2-7; D gene uncertain. Germline V gene data show CDR1 as LNHDA and CDR2 as SQIVND (reference sequence). The CDR3 covers 15 residues. V lost 8 bases to trimming and J lost 1 base, with 18 bases between them. The CDR3 loop reads CASSPDGRSSYEQYF. The DNA of the CDR3 is TGTGCCAGTTCCCCGGACGGCAGGTCGTCCTACGAGCAGTACTTC. The full variable domain, rest sourced from reference TRBV19 and TRBJ2-7, is DGGITQSPKYLFRKEGQNVTLSCEQNLNHDAMYWYRQDPGQGLRLIYYSQIVNDFQKGDIAEGYSVSREKKESFPLTVTSAQKNPTAFYLCASSPDGRSSYEQYFGPGTRLTVT.

The chain is built from TRBV6-6 and TRBJ1-3; no definite D call. Germline V CDR1 and CDR2: MNHNY, SVGAGI (reference sequence). The CDR3 contains 14 residues. V shed 0 bases and J shed 3 bases, with 6 bases lying between them. The chain's CDR3 is CASSYSDHGNTIYF. DNA for the CDR3: TGTGCCAGCAGTTACTCGGACCATGGAAACACCATATATTTT.

Within the sample, this clone is medium-sized. The chain joins TRBV10-1 to TRBJ2-3; TRBD2 might be the D (5 bases). The CDR3 contains 13 residues. CDR1 is WNHNN and CDR2 is SYGVQD in the germline V gene (reference sequence). Trimming shortened V by 4 bases and J by 6 bases, and 11 bases separated the two germline ends. CDR3 DNA sequence: TGCGCCAGCAGTGGCCCGGGAATGGATACGCAGTATTTT. Translation gives CASSGPGMDTQYF.